This T cell receptor (beta chain) was sequenced for a study of T cell clones after liver transplantation. This CDR3 spans 13 amino acids. Trimming stripped 3 bases from V and 1 base from J, with 10 bases between. Germline V gene data show CDR1 as SQVTM and CDR2 as ANQGSEA. With regard to this clone: This same CDR3 is encoded by further DNA sequences in the sample.

Assay used: immunoSEQ multiplex PCR; TCRdb lists only in-frame clones, some missing. The table has about 33,000 clones, around 94% seen once. Sequences were derived from CD8+ T cells from blood, sampled 12 months after liver transplant. The chain is built from TRBV29-1 and TRBJ2-7, with D perhaps being TRBD1 or TRBD2 (6 bases each). This TCR was recovered from a human patient who received a liver transplant. Some T cells may be the graft donor's. For the CDR3, the DNA is TGCAGCGTTGAGGGGGGCACGTCCTACGAGCAGTACTTC. It translates to CSVEGGTSYEQYF.